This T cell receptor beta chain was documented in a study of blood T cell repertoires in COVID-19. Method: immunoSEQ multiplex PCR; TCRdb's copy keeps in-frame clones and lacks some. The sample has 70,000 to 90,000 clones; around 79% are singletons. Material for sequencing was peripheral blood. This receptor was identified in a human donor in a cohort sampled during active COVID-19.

The CDR3 DNA sequence: TGCGCCAGCGGAGAACAGGGCTCGAATCAGCCCCAGCATTTT. Translating it yields CASGEQGSNQPQHF. The chain carries TRBV4-1 and TRBJ1-5, with a tentative D call TRBD1 (6 bases). The CDR3 extends over 14 amino acids. Looked up from germline, CDR1 is MGHRA and CDR2 is YSYEKL. V lost 8 bases to trimming and J lost 4 bases, with 15 bases between them.